This T cell receptor beta chain was found in a study of immune evolution from preneoplasia to lung adenocarcinoma. Of note for this clone: The antigen remains undetermined.

Study findings and constraints: Highest clonality occurred in KRAS-mutant, not EGFR-mutant or double wild-type, nodules.

Only in-frame clones appear in the TCRdb table, and some are missing; sequencing was by immunoSEQ multiplex PCR. This table holds 8,000 to 10,000 clones, 80% found once. The germline V and J ends were trimmed by 1 base and 7 bases, with 11 bases remaining between them. The CDR3 runs to 14 residues. Looked up from germline, CDR1 is LNHDA and CDR2 is SQIVND (reference sequence). Sequencing input: FFPE minimally invasive lung adenocarcinoma tissue. The rearrangement links TRBV19 to TRBJ1-5, with D uncertain. The receptor comes from a person aged 65-85 years with lung adenocarcinoma. Some clones in this sample may be carry-over from other donors' samples. The CDR3 sequence is CASSIGGVGQPQHF. The CDR3 DNA sequence: TGTGCCAGTAGTATAGGGGGAGTGGGCCAGCCCCAGCATTTT. Based on the CDR3 plus reference TRBV19 and TRBJ1-5, the full variable domain is DGGITQSPKYLFRKEGQNVTLSCEQNLNHDAMYWYRQDPGQGLRLIYYSQIVNDFQKGDIAEGYSVSREKKESFPLTVTSAQKNPTAFYLCASSIGGVGQPQHFGDGTRLSIL.